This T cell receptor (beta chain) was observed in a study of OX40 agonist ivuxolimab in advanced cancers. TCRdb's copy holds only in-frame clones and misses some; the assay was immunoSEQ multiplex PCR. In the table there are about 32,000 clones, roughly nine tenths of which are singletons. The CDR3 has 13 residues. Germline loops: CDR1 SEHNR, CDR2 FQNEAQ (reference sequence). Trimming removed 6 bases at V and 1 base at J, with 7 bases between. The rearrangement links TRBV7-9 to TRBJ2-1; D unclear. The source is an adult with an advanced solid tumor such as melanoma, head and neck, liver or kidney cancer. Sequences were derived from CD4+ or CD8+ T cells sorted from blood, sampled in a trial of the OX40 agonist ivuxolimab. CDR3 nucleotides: TGTGCCAGCAGAGATGGATCCTACAATGAGCAGTTCTTC. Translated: CASRDGSYNEQFF.